Below, 28 T cell receptor beta chains from the same sample are listed, as sequenced in a study of cytomegalovirus exposure and HLA in healthy donors. Primers included in the PCR were 60 Vbeta and 13 Jbeta primers. Measured with immunoSEQ multiplex PCR; TCRdb has only the in-frame clones, and not every one. This table holds 100,000 to 150,000 clones. Sequencing input: PBMCs. These receptors were collected from a woman aged 40-49 years in good health and CMV-seronegative.

The rearrangement uses TRBV4-1 and TRBJ1-6, with D possibly TRBD1 on 6 matching bases. CDR3 size: 16 residues. The germline V and J ends were trimmed by 0 bases and 5 bases, with 11 bases remaining between them. Germline V CDR1 and CDR2: MGHRA, YSYEKL. As DNA, the CDR3 is TGCGCCAGCAGCCAAGAAGTGCACAGGGATAATTCACCCCTCCACTTT. It specifies CASSQEVHRDNSPLHF.

This chain joins TRBV19 and TRBJ1-1; 9 bases are a match to TRBD1. Germline V gene sequence: CDR1 LNHDA, CDR2 SQIVND (reference sequence). V lost 5 bases, J lost 0 bases, and 7 bases stayed unmatched. The CDR3 spans 16 residues. The CDR3 protein is CASSGRTGGMNTEAFF. The CDR3 DNA is TGTGCCAGTAGTGGTCGAACAGGGGGCATGAACACTGAAGCTTTCTTT.

A remark on this clone: The same CDR3 can be traced to other DNA sequences in this sample. The chain combines TRBV5-1 with TRBJ2-2; D gene unclear. V gave up 0 bases and J gave up 3 bases, with 3 bases separating them. The CDR3 contains 13 residues. The V gene's germline CDR1 is SGHRS and CDR2 YFSETQ. The DNA for the CDR3 is TGCGCCAGCAGCTTGGGAGACACCGGGGAGCTGTTTTTT. Protein: CASSLGDTGELFF. Full variable domain (rest looked up from reference TRBV5-1 and TRBJ2-2): KAGVTQTPRYLIKTRGQQVTLSCSPISGHRSVSWYQQTPGQGLQFLFEYFSETQRNKGNFPGRFSGRQFSNSRSEMNVSTLELGDSALYLCASSLGDTGELFFGEGSRLTVL.

The gene calls are TRBV7-3 and TRBJ2-3; maybe TRBD2 (5 bases). Germline CDR1 reads SGHTA; CDR2 reads FQGTGA. The V gene lost 5 bases and the J gene lost 0 bases, with 9 bases spanning the gap. CDR3 size: 14 residues. CDR3 residues: CASSPASSTDTQYF. CDR3 bases: TGTGCCAGCAGCCCGGCTAGCAGCACAGATACGCAGTATTTT. The full variable domain, rest sourced from reference TRBV7-3 and TRBJ2-3, is GAGVSQTPSNKVTEKGKYVELRCDPISGHTALYWYRQSLGQGPEFLIYFQGTGAADDSGLPNDRFFAVRPEGSVSTLKIQRTERGDSAVYLCASSPASSTDTQYFGPGTRLTVL.

The chain links TRBV7-9 to TRBJ2-3; 9 bases are a match to TRBD2. Losses at the gene ends were 5 bases for V and 0 bases for J; bases not matched to a gene: 9. CDR1 and CDR2 (germline): SEHNR, FQNEAQ (reference sequence). CDR3 length: 17 residues. The CDR3 spells CASSPWGLAASTDTQYF. CDR3 sequence (DNA): TGTGCCAGCAGCCCGTGGGGACTAGCAGCTAGCACAGATACGCAGTATTTT.

The chain carries TRBV28 and TRBJ2-5; possibly TRBD1 for D (6 bases). Trimming cost V 7 bases and J 3 bases, with 9 bases left between them. There are 12 residues in the CDR3. Germline-derived CDR1 and CDR2 are MDHEN and SYDVKM. CDR3 sequence reads: CASNSGEETQYF. The CDR3 nucleotides are TGTGCCAGCAATTCAGGGGAAGAGACCCAGTACTTC.

This rearrangement joins TRBV7-9 to TRBJ2-7; TRBD1 is a possible D gene (6 bases). CDR3 length: 13 residues. Trimming pared 4 bases from V and 5 bases from J, leaving 12 bases between. Germline loops: CDR1 SEHNR, CDR2 FQNEAQ (reference sequence). The CDR3 bases are TGTGCCAGCAGCTCGGACAGTTCCCACGAGCAGTACTTC. As protein: CASSSDSSHEQYF.

CDR3 DNA sequence: TGTGCCAGCGTGCCGACAGGGGGCGAAGCTTTCTTT. It yields the protein CASVPTGGEAFF. The rearrangement links TRBV6-6 to TRBJ1-1; 10 bases match TRBD1. Germline CDR1 is MNHNY and CDR2 is SVGAGI (reference sequence). V was clipped by 8 bases and J by 8 bases; unmatched bases: 5. CDR3 length equals 12 residues.

V is TRBV5-1 and J is TRBJ1-4, with D maybe TRBD1 (5 bases). CDR1 is SGHRS and CDR2 is YFSETQ in the germline V gene. There are 14 residues in the CDR3. Trimming left V 6 bases short and J 1 base short, with 10 bases between. The CDR3 region has the DNA TGCGCCAGCACATTGGGGGGAACTAATGAAAAACTGTTTTTT. Encoded protein: CASTLGGTNEKLFF.

The V gene is TRBV19, the J gene TRBJ1-3; possible D gene TRBD1, 6 bases. Germline assignment: CDR1 LNHDA and CDR2 SQIVND (reference sequence). The CDR3 loop spans 14 amino acids. Trimming took 10 bases from V and 4 from J, leaving 17 bases between them. The DNA of the CDR3 is TGTGCCATAAAGGACAGAGCGCCGGGAAACACCATATATTTT. Protein sequence: CAIKDRAPGNTIYF.

This chain joins TRBV5-4 and TRBJ2-7; 9 nucleotides match TRBD1. V lost 1 base, J lost 5 bases, and 4 bases stayed unmatched. The CDR3 sequence is 14 residues long. The germline V gene encodes CDR1 SGHNT and CDR2 YYREEE (reference sequence). In nucleotides, the CDR3 is TGTGCCAGCAGCTTGACCGGGACAGGGAACGAGCAGTACGTC. It yields the protein CASSLTGTGNEQYV.

The CDR3, as DNA: TGTGCCAGCAGCCCCGAACAGGGGCCCTATGGCTACACCTTC. Residues: CASSPEQGPYGYTF. The chain joins TRBV7-2 to TRBJ1-2; 7 nucleotides align to TRBD1. This CDR3 contains 14 residues. Looked up from germline, CDR1 is SGHTA and CDR2 is FQGNSA. After removal of 5 bases from V and 4 bases from J, the junction contained 7 bases not matched to a gene.

V usage is TRBV7-9 and J usage is TRBJ2-7; the match to TRBD2 covers 9 bases. Germline V gene lookup returns CDR1 SEHNR and CDR2 FQNEAQ (reference sequence). The junction had 10 bases not matched to a gene; V was cut back by 4 bases and J by 12 bases. There are 13 residues in the CDR3. The CDR3 reads CASSSSGVDRMYV. CDR3 nucleotides: TGTGCCAGCAGCTCTAGCGGGGTGGACAGGATGTACGTC.

This rearrangement joins TRBV6-1 to TRBJ2-6; possible D gene TRBD1, 5 bases. Germline values: CDR1 MNHNS, CDR2 SASEGT. The CDR3 consists of 15 residues. V lost 1 base and J lost 5, with 9 bases in between. CDR3 region: CASSEGGARANVLTF. CDR3 in DNA: TGTGCCAGCAGTGAAGGTGGGGCCCGGGCCAACGTCCTGACTTTC.

The chain uses TRBV6-5 and TRBJ1-1, with D possibly TRBD1 on 5 matching bases. V lost 4 bases and J 10 bases, leaving 22 bases between the germline ends. Germline-derived CDR1 and CDR2 are MNHEY and SVGAGI. This CDR3 is built from 15 residues. CDR3 region: CASSSLKRQTGGAFF. CDR3 nucleotides: TGTGCCAGCAGTTCCTTGAAACGGCAGACGGGGGGAGCTTTCTTT.

The chain carries TRBV5-1 and TRBJ2-3, with 8 bases fitting TRBD2. Per germline, CDR1 SGHRS and CDR2 YFSETQ. CDR3 size: 15 residues. Trimming at V came to 6 bases and at J to 3 bases, leaving 9 bases not matched to a gene. CDR3 region: CASMPGGALTDTQYF. CDR3 nucleotides: TGCGCCAGCATGCCCGGGGGGGCCTTAACAGATACGCAGTATTTT.

This chain uses TRBV19 with TRBJ1-2, with a possible D match to TRBD1 (5 bases). Germline V CDR1 and CDR2: LNHDA, SQIVND (reference sequence). The ends were cut back, 5 bases at V and 7 bases at J, with 14 bases in the middle. CDR3 length: 13 amino acids. CDR3 DNA sequence: TGTGCCAGTAGTCTTCGGGACTTGGTTGGCTACACCTTC. This encodes CASSLRDLVGYTF.

This chain connects TRBV5-4 to TRBJ2-7, with 10 bases aligning to TRBD1. Germline V gene data show CDR1 as SGHNT and CDR2 as YYREEE (reference sequence). With 9 bases clipped from V and 8 bases from J, the junction kept 17 bases outside the gene matches. This CDR3 has 15 residues. The CDR3 DNA follows: TGTGCCACGGAGTACGCGGGACAGGGGACACCTAAGCAGTACTTC. This sequence encodes CATEYAGQGTPKQYF.

The genes are TRBV5-1 and TRBJ1-1, with TRBD1 as a possible D gene (5 bases). Germline CDR1 SGHRS, CDR2 YFSETQ. The CDR3 contains 14 residues. V was clipped by 4 bases and J by 1 base, with 11 bases between them. The CDR3 loop is CASSAGQSNTEAFF. The CDR3 coding sequence is TGCGCCAGCAGCGCAGGGCAGTCGAACACTGAAGCTTTCTTT.

V gene TRBV5-6 combines with J gene TRBJ1-6; no definite D call. Germline V CDR1 and CDR2: SGHDT, YYEEEE. V lost 1 base and J 9 bases, leaving 11 bases between the germline ends. The CDR3 spans 14 residues. Here the CDR3 DNA reads TGTGCCAGCAGCTTGTTTTTCGGTGGTTCACCCCTCCACTTT. Amino acids: CASSLFFGGSPLHF.

The chain uses TRBV19 and TRBJ2-3; 10 bases fit TRBD2. CDR3 length equals 17 residues. V lost 3 bases and J lost 2; bases outside the gene matches: 8. Germline V CDR1 and CDR2: LNHDA, SQIVND (reference sequence). As DNA, the CDR3 is TGTGCCAGTAGTATGAGGCCTAGCGGGGGTTCCACAGATACGCAGTATTTT. Its translation: CASSMRPSGGSTDTQYF.

A note on this clone: Other DNA sequences of this sample code for an identical CDR3. J is TRBJ2-3 and V is TRBV19; perhaps TRBD1 as D (6 bases). The CDR3 extends over 14 amino acids. V shed 6 bases and J shed 2 bases, with 12 bases lying between them. From germline, CDR1 is LNHDA and CDR2 SQIVND (reference sequence). CDR3 residues: CASSGRGPTDTQYF. CDR3 sequence (DNA): TGTGCCAGTAGCGGCAGGGGCCCCACAGATACGCAGTATTTT.

The chain links TRBV4-3 to TRBJ2-1; 8 nucleotides align to TRBD1. Germline CDR1 reads LGHNA; CDR2 reads YSLEER. J gave up 3 bases and V 3 bases, and 7 bases lay outside the gene matches. The CDR3 consists of 16 residues. This chain's CDR3 is CASSQGDRLIYNEQFF. For the CDR3, the DNA is TGCGCCAGCAGCCAGGGGGACAGGCTGATCTACAATGAGCAGTTCTTC.

The V gene is TRBV27, the J gene TRBJ2-6, with D possibly TRBD1 on 5 matching bases. Germline V gene lookup returns CDR1 MNHEY and CDR2 SMNVEV (reference sequence). This CDR3 has 19 residues. Trimming cost V 5 bases and J 1 base, with 21 bases left between them. CDR3 in DNA: TGTGCCAGCAGTACCCACGGACAAGAAATCTTTTCTGGGGCCAACGTCCTGACTTTC. This codes for CASSTHGQEIFSGANVLTF.

V usage is TRBV28 and J usage is TRBJ1-1; the D is unclear. The CDR3 is 16 amino acids. The germline gives CDR1 MDHEN, CDR2 SYDVKM. V lost 3 bases and J lost 3, with 17 bases in between. The CDR3 DNA reads TGTGCCAGCAGTTTTTTATTCAGGTCCTGGGACACTGAAGCTTTCTTT. This codes for CASSFLFRSWDTEAFF.

The rearrangement joins TRBV2 to TRBJ1-3; D call uncertain. This CDR3 comprises 13 residues. Germline assignment: CDR1 SNHLY and CDR2 FYNNEI. V shed 3 bases and J shed 0 bases, with 3 bases lying between them. CDR3: CASSESSGNTIYF. In DNA form, the CDR3 reads TGTGCCAGCAGTGAGAGCTCTGGAAACACCATATATTTT.

The gene calls are TRBV4-3 and TRBJ2-7; perhaps TRBD1 as D (5 bases). CDR3 size: 13 residues. The germline gives CDR1 LGHNA, CDR2 YSLEER. V was cut by 3 bases and J by 5 bases, with 11 bases left in between. CDR3 nucleotides: TGCGCCAGCAGCCAGGGGCTTTTCGACGAGCAGTACTTC. It yields the protein CASSQGLFDEQYF.

V is TRBV7-2 and J is TRBJ1-6, with D unresolved. Trimming shortened V by 5 bases and J by 6 bases, and 8 bases separated the two germline ends. Germline loops: CDR1 SGHTA, CDR2 FQGNSA. The CDR3 covers 13 residues. In DNA, the CDR3 is TGTGCCAGCAGCCAGGATGGTAATTCACCCCTCCACTTT. It yields the protein CASSQDGNSPLHF.